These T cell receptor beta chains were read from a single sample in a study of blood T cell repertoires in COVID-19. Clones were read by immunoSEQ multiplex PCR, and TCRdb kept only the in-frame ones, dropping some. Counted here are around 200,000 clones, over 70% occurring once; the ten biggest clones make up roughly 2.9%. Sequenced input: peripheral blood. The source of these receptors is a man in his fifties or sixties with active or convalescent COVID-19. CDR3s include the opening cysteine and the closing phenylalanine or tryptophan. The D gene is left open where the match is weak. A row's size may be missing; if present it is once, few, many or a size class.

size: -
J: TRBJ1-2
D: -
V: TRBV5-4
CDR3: CASSLPGQGYTF
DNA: TGTGCCAGCAGCTTACCAGGGCAGGGCTACACCTTC

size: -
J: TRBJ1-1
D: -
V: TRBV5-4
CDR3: CASSLAGSMNTEAFF
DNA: TGTGCCAGCAGCTTGGCCGGGTCCATGAACACTGAAGCTTTCTTT

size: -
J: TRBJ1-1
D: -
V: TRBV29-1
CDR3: CSATEFRGTEAFF
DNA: TGCAGCGCGACAGAGTTCCGGGGCACTGAAGCTTTCTTT

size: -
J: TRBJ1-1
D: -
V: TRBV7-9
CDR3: CASSFWGDAFF
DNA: TGTGCCAGCAGCTTTTGGGGGGACGCTTTCTTT

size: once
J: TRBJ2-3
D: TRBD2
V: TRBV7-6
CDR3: CASSRSGGADPNTQYF
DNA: TGTGCCAGCAGCCGGAGCGGGGGGGCCGACCCCAATACGCAGTATTTT

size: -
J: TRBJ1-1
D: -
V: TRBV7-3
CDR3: CASSAQGVNTEAFF
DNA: TGTGCCAGCAGCGCACAGGGTGTGAACACTGAAGCTTTCTTT

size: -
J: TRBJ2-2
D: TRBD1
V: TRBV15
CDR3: CATSRGQGASTGELFF
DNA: TGTGCCACCAGCAGGGGACAGGGGGCGAGCACCGGGGAGCTGTTTTTT

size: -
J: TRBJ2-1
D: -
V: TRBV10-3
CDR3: CAITPREGTPNAWEQFF
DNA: TGTGCCATCACTCCCCGAGAAGGGACTCCTAATGCCTGGGAGCAGTTCTTC

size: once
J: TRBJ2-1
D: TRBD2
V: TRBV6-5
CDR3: CASSSSRGGLNEQFF
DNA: TGTGCCAGCAGCTCCAGCCGGGGGGGGTTGAATGAGCAGTTCTTC

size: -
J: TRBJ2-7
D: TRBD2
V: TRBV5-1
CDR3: CASSLTSGASYEQYF
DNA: TGCGCCAGCAGCTTGACTAGCGGGGCCTCCTACGAGCAGTACTTC

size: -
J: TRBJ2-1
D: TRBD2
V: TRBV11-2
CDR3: CASSLGSGGAGNEQFF
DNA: TGTGCCAGCAGCTTAGGTAGCGGGGGGGCAGGCAATGAGCAGTTCTTC

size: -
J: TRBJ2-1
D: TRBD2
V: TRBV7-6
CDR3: CASSYRLAGAREGNEQFF
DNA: TGTGCCAGCAGCTACAGACTAGCGGGGGCCAGGGAAGGCAATGAGCAGTTCTTC

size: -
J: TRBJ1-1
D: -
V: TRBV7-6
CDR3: CASILRGGRAGTEAFF
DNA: TGTGCCAGCATCCTTAGGGGGGGCAGGGCTGGCACTGAAGCTTTCTTT

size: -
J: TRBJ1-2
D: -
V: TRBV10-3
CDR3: CAISDSTARGYTF
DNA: TGTGCCATCAGTGACTCGACCGCGCGGGGCTACACCTTC

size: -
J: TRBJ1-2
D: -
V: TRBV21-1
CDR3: CASTSKDSRRANYGYTF
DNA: TGTGCCAGCACTTCCAAGGATTCCCGGCGGGCTAACTATGGCTACACCTTC

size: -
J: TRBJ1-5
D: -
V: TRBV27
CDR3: CASSLFSARNQPQHF
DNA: TGTGCCAGCAGTTTATTTTCGGCTAGGAATCAGCCCCAGCATTTT

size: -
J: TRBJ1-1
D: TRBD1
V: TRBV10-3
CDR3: CAISGAGQTNTEAFF
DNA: TGTGCCATCAGTGGCGCGGGACAGACAAACACTGAAGCTTTCTTT

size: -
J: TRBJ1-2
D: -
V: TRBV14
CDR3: CASSQDAWGDSYGYTF
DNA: TGTGCCAGCAGCCAAGATGCGTGGGGAGATAGCTATGGCTACACCTTC

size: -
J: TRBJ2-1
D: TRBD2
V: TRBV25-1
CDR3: CASSDPGLAGGLYEQFF
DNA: TGTGCCAGCAGTGATCCCGGACTAGCGGGGGGTCTGTATGAGCAGTTCTTC

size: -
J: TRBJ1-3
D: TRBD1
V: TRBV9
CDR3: CASSARGLVGNTIYF
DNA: TGTGCCAGCAGCGCCAGGGGGCTCGTTGGAAACACCATATATTTT

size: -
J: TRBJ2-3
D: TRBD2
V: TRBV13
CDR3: CASSLGLAGGFTDTQYF
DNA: TGTGCCAGCAGCTTAGGCCTAGCGGGAGGCTTCACAGATACGCAGTATTTT

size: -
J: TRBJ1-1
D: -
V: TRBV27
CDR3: CASSLREGNTEAFF
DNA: TGTGCCAGCAGTTTAAGAGAGGGGAACACTGAAGCTTTCTTT

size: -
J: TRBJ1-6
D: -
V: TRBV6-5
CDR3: CAMRDMIGSPLHF
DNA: TGTGCCATGAGAGACATGATCGGATCACCCCTCCACTTT

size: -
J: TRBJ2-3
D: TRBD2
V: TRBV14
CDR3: CASSPRLAGGRLLTDTQYF
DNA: TGTGCCAGCAGTCCACGACTAGCGGGAGGCCGATTGCTTACAGATACGCAGTATTTT

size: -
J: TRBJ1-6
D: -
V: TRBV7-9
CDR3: CASSLGLSPLHF
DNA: TGTGCCAGCAGCTTGGGACTCTCACCCCTCCACTTT

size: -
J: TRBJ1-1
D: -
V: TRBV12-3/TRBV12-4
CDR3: CASSLEIIEAFF
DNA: TGTGCCAGCAGTTTGGAGATTATTGAAGCTTTCTTT

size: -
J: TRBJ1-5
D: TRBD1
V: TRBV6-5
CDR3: CASRGQGVSNQPQHF
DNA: TGTGCCAGCAGGGGACAGGGGGTTAGCAATCAGCCCCAGCATTTT

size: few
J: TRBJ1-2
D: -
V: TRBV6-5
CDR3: CASSFGPNYGYTF
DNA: TGTGCCAGCAGTTTCGGTCCTAACTATGGCTACACCTTC

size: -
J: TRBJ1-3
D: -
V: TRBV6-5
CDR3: CASRLGDSGNTIYF
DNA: TGTGCCAGCAGGCTAGGGGACTCTGGAAACACCATATATTTT

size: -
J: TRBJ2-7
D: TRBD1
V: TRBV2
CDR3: CASSDVGQGLYEQYF
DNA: TGTGCCAGCAGTGATGTGGGACAGGGCCTCTACGAGCAGTACTTC

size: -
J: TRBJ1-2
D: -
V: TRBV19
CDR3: CASSMTGGRTYGYTF
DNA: TGTGCCAGTAGTATGACCGGCGGGCGAACCTATGGCTACACCTTC

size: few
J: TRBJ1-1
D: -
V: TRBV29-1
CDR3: CSATGHTEAFF
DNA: TGCAGCGCCACAGGGCACACTGAAGCTTTCTTT

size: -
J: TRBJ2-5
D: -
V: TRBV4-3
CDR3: CASSQGAGPGRLETQYF
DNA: TGCGCCAGCAGCCAAGGGGCGGGACCGGGACGTTTAGAGACCCAGTACTTC

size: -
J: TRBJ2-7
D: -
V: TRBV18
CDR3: CASSPLMRPIETYEQYF
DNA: TGTGCCAGCTCACCACTGATGAGGCCCATAGAGACCTACGAGCAGTACTTC

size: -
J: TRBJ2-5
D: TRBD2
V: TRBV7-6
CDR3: CASSFPSGLAGGQQETQYF
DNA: TGTGCCAGCAGCTTCCCCTCGGGACTAGCGGGGGGGCAGCAAGAGACCCAGTACTTC

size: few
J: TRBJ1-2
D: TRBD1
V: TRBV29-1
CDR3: CSGLEGTGYGYTF
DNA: TGCAGTGGACTGGAAGGGACAGGCTATGGCTACACCTTC

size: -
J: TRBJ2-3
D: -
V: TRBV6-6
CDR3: CASRSSGSDTQYF
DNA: TGTGCCAGCAGATCAAGCGGGTCGGATACGCAGTATTTT

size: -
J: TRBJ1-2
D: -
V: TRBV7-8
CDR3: CASSPISQGELSYGYTF
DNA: TGTGCCAGCAGCCCTATCTCACAGGGCGAGTTGAGCTATGGCTACACCTTC

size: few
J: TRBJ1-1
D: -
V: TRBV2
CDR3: CASKKGENTEAFF
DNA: TGTGCCAGCAAGAAGGGAGAGAACACTGAAGCTTTCTTT

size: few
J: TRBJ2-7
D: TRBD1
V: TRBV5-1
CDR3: CASSPRDRVDLGGEQYF
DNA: TGCGCCAGCAGCCCAAGGGACAGGGTGGACCTAGGAGGCGAGCAGTACTTC

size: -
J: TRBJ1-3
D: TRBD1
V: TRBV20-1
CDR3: CSASSGTGPNTIYF
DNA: TGCAGTGCCAGTTCTGGGACAGGCCCAAACACCATATATTTT

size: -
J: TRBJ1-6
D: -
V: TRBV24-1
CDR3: CATSDPAGGPDSPLHF
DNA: TGTGCCACCAGTGATCCGGCCGGGGGGCCGGATTCACCCCTCCACTTT

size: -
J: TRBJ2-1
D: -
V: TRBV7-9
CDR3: CASSLRPEQFF
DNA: TGTGCCAGCAGCCTACGTCCGGAGCAGTTCTTC

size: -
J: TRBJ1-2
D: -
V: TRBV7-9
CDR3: CASSLPGHTNYTF
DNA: TGTGCCAGCAGCTTACCGGGACATACTAACTACACCTTC

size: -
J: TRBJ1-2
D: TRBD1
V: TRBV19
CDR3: CASSSFRQGGLYGYTF
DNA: TGTGCCAGTAGTTCCTTCCGACAGGGCGGGCTCTATGGCTACACCTTC

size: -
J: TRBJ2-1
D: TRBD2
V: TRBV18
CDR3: CASSTSGGNNEQFF
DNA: TGTGCCAGCTCAACGAGCGGGGGGAACAATGAGCAGTTCTTC

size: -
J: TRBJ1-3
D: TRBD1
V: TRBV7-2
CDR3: CASSPGQGAGNTIYF
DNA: TGTGCCAGCAGCCCGGGACAGGGGGCTGGAAACACCATATATTTT

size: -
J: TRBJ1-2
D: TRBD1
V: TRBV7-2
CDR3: CASSLQQGAYGYTF
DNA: TGTGCCAGCAGCTTACAACAGGGGGCATATGGCTACACCTTC

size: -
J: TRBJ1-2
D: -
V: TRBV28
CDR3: CASSFGQGMGYTF
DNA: TGTGCCAGCAGTTTCGGTCAGGGAATGGGCTACACCTTC

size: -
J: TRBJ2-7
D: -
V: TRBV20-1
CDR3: CSASFVQGGYEQYF
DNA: TGCAGTGCTAGTTTCGTCCAGGGGGGCTACGAGCAGTACTTC

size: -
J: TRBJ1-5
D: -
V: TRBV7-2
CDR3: CASSPQRNQPQHF
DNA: TGTGCCAGCAGCCCACAGCGCAATCAGCCCCAGCATTTT

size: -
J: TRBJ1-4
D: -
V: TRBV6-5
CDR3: CASSYSRGEKLFF
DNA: TGTGCCAGCAGTTACTCAAGGGGTGAAAAACTGTTTTTT

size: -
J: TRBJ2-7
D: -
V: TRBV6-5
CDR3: CASRVRSFYEQYF
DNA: TGTGCCAGCAGGGTTCGGTCTTTCTACGAGCAGTACTTC

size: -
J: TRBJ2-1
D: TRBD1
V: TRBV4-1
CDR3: CASRRPGQGAGEQFF
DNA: TGCGCCAGCAGAAGACCGGGACAGGGGGCTGGGGAGCAGTTCTTC